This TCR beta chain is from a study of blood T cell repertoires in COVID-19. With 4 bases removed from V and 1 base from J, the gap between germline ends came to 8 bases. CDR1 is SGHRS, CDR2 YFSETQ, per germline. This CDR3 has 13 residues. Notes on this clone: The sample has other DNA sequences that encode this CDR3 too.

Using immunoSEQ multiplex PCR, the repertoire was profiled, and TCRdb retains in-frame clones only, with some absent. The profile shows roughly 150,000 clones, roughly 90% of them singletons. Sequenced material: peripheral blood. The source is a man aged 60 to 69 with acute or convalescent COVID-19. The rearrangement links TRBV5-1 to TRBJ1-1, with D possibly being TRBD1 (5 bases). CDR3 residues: CASSPGGNTEAFF. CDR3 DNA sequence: TGCGCCAGCAGCCCCGGGGGGAACACTGAAGCTTTCTTT.